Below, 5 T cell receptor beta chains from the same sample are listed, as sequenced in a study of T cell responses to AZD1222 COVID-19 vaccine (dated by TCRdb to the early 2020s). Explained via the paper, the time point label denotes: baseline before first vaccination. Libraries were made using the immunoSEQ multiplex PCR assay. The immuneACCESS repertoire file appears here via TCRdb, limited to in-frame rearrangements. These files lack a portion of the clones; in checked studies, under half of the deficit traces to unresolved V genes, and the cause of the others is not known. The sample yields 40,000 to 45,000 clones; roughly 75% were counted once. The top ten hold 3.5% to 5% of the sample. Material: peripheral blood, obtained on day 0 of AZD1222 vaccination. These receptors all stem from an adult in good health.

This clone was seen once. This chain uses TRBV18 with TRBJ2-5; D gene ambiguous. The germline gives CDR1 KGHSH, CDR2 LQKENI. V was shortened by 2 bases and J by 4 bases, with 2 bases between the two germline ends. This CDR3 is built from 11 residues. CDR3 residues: CASSPGETQYF. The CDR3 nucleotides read TGTGCCAGCTCACCAGGAGAGACCCAGTACTTC.

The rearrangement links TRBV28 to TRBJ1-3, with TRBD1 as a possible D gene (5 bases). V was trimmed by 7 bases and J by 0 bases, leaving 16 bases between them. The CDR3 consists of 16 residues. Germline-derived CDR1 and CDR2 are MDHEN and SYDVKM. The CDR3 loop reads CASISDSGNSGNTIYF. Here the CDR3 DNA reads TGTGCCAGCATTTCCGACAGCGGAAACTCTGGAAACACCATATATTTT.

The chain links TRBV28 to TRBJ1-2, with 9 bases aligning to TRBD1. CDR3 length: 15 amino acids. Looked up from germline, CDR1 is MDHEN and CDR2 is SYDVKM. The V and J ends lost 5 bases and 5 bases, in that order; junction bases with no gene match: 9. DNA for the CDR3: TGTGCCAGCAGTCCCGTGGACAGGGGCACTTATGGCTACACCTTC. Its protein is CASSPVDRGTYGYTF.

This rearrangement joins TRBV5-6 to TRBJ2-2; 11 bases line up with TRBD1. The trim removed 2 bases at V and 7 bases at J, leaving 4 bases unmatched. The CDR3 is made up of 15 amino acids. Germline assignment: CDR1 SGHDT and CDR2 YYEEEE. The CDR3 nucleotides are TGTGCCAGCAGCTTTGGACAGGGGGCTAGCGGGGAGCTGTTTTTT. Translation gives CASSFGQGASGELFF. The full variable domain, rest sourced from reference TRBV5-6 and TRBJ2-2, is DAGVTQSPTHLIKTRGQQVTLRCSPKSGHDTVSWYQQALGQGPQFIFQYYEEEERQRGNFPDRFSGHQFPNYSSELNVNALLLGDSALYLCASSFGQGASGELFFGEGSRLTVL.

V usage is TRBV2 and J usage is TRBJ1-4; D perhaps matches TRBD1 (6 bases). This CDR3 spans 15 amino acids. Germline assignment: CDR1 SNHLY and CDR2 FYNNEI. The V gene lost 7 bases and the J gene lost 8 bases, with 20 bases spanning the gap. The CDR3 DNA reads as TGTGCCAGCAATGCATTGGACAGTGGGAACGAAAAACTGTTTTTT. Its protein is CASNALDSGNEKLFF.